The 31 T cell receptor beta chains below come from one sample, sequenced in a study of blood T cells in healthy people across ages. The authors ran a second PCR of about 6 to 12 cycles using a sample-barcoded 5' primer and a J-beta primer mix. Each CDR3 protein gets one entry after TCRdb re-called the 5' RACE reads with MiXCR. This sample has over 700,000 distinct CDR3 sequences, with 20% to 25% found just once. This sample also belongs to another study, concerning T cells of mothers and their children.

What was sequenced was blood. Receptors were obtained from a boy under 18 in good health.

This clonotype was observed a handful of times. In DNA, the CDR3 is TGTGCCAGCAGTTATACAGGGGGAGGGGAGACCCAGTACTTC. Translating gives CASSYTGGGETQYF. V gene TRBV13 combines with J gene TRBJ2-5, with a possible D match to TRBD1 (8 bases). This CDR3 is 14 amino acids long. The germline gives CDR1 PRHDT, CDR2 FYEKMQ (reference sequence). V was shortened by 6 bases and J by 5 bases, with 16 bases between the two germline ends. Supplemented by reference TRBV13 and TRBJ2-5, the full variable domain reads AAGVIQSPRHLIKEKRETATLKCYPIPRHDTVYWYQQGPGQDPQFLISFYEKMQSDKGSIPDRFSAQQFSDYHSELNMSSLELGDSALYFCASSYTGGGETQYFGPGTRLLVL.

This clonotype was found a few times. The chain recombines TRBV7-9 with TRBJ2-3; 9 bases align to TRBD1. After removal of 10 bases from V and 2 bases from J, the junction contained 13 bases not matched to a gene. The CDR3 length is 16 residues. Germline V gene data show CDR1 as SEHNR and CDR2 as FQNEAQ (reference sequence). The CDR3 sequence is CATPTLTGGITDTQYF. In DNA form, the CDR3 reads TGTGCCACCCCAACCCTCACAGGGGGCATCACAGATACGCAGTATTTT.

This clonotype was picked up a small number of times. Compared with germline, one end of the junction differs, possibly owing to a read error. V and J are TRBV6-5 and TRBJ2-1; TRBD2 matches at 7 bases. The end of the DNA is better explained by TRBJ2-7, so the J call may be wrong. The germline CDR1 and CDR2 sequences are MNHEY and SVGAGI. The CDR3 length is 13 residues. CDR3 sequence reads: CAGRAGVGYEQYF. Written as DNA, the CDR3 is TGTGCCGGCAGGGCGGGAGTGGGCTACGAGCAGTACTTC.

V gene TRBV7-2 combines with J gene TRBJ2-7, with 8 bases identical to TRBD1. Germline CDR1 is SGHTA and CDR2 is FQGNSA. Germline trimming cut 4 bases from V and 4 bases from J; bases unmatched to any gene: 9. The CDR3 is made up of 15 amino acids. CDR3 DNA: TGTGCCAGCAGCTCCCGGACAGGGCGGAGTTACGAGCAGTACTTC. It codes for CASSSRTGRSYEQYF.

This sequence joins TRBV28 and TRBJ2-3; D may be TRBD2 (6 bases). Trimming took off 8 bases at V and 6 bases at J, with 21 bases between the two ends. Germline assignment: CDR1 MDHEN and CDR2 SYDVKM. This CDR3 region has 15 residues. The CDR3 sequence: CASGDSRESGDTQYF. DNA of the CDR3: TGTGCCAGCGGAGATAGCCGGGAGTCAGGTGATACGCAGTATTTT.

Only a few counts were recorded for this clonotype. This CDR3 is CASSLDGFYEQYF. The CDR3 DNA is TGCGCCAGCAGCTTGGACGGGTTCTACGAGCAGTACTTC. This rearrangement joins TRBV5-1 to TRBJ2-5, with unresolved D. Gene TRBJ2-7 matches the end of the DNA better, so the J call may be wrong. The CDR3 is 13 amino acids. The germline gives CDR1 SGHRS, CDR2 YFSETQ.

This sequence joins TRBV4-2 and TRBJ2-7, with TRBD1 matching 7 bases. The germline CDR1 and CDR2 sequences are LGHNA and YNFKEQ. Trimming cost V 7 bases and J 5 bases; bases outside gene matches: 11. The CDR3 runs to 14 residues. The CDR3 loop is CASTASQGDDEQYF. The DNA of the CDR3 is TGTGCCAGCACGGCAAGTCAGGGGGACGACGAGCAGTACTTC.

Comment on this clonotype: A junction boundary mismatches the germline segment, possibly from a read error. The gene calls are TRBV7-9 and TRBJ1-3, with D uncertain. The germline V gene has CDR1 SEHNR and CDR2 FQNEAQ (reference sequence). The CDR3 sequence is 15 residues long. CDR3 nucleotides: TGTTCCAGCAGCTTAACGTCAGACTCTGGAAACACCATATATTTT. Protein: CSSSLTSDSGNTIYF.

As regards this clonotype: One end of the junction varies from germline; a read error may be responsible. The rearrangement joins TRBV29-1 to TRBJ2-5; no firm D call. The CDR3 covers 11 residues. From germline, CDR1 is SQVTM and CDR2 ANQGSEA. CDR3 sequence: CGVEWLETQYF. The DNA of the CDR3 is TGCGGCGTGGAATGGCTAGAGACCCAGTACTTC.

This chain uses TRBV11-3 with TRBJ1-6, with TRBD1 as a possible D gene (5 bases). Per germline, CDR1 SGHNT and CDR2 YENEEA. V dropped 2 bases and J dropped 6 bases, with 8 bases sitting between them. CDR3 length: 14 amino acids. CDR3: CASSLTGPNSPLHF. CDR3 in DNA: TGTGCCAGCAGCTTAACAGGCCCTAATTCACCCCTCCACTTT.

The chain recombines TRBV27 with TRBJ2-5; 7 nucleotides agree with TRBD2. Matching the DNA end better, TRBJ2-1 makes the J call doubtful. Looked up from germline, CDR1 is MNHEY and CDR2 is SMNVEV (reference sequence). This CDR3 comprises 13 residues. The CDR3 region has the DNA TGTGCCAGCACTAGGGCTAGCGGCAATGAGCAGTTCTTC. Translation gives CASTRASGNEQFF.

The table lists this clonotype with many counts. V usage is TRBV9 and J usage is TRBJ2-5; D ambiguous. The germline V and J ends were trimmed by 0 bases and 5 bases, with 5 bases remaining between them. CDR3 size: 12 residues. Germline assignment: CDR1 SGDLS and CDR2 YYNGEE. This chain's CDR3 is CASSVEEETQYF. The DNA of the CDR3 is TGTGCCAGCAGCGTAGAGGAGGAGACCCAGTACTTC.

This clonotype was found a few times. The chain recombines TRBV12-3 or TRBV12-4 with TRBJ1-2, with 7 bases identical to TRBD1. Losses at the gene ends were 5 bases for V and 6 bases for J; bases not matched to a gene: 18. The CDR3 is made up of 17 amino acids. CDR3 sequence reads: CASSIHLVDRRGDGYTF. CDR3 nucleotides: TGTGCCAGCAGTATTCATCTCGTGGACAGGAGGGGAGATGGCTACACCTTC.

V and J are TRBV4-2 and TRBJ2-3; the D gene is possibly TRBD2 (6 bases). V was shortened by 0 bases and J by 5 bases, with 21 bases between the two germline ends. CDR1 and CDR2 from the germline V gene are LGHNA and YNFKEQ. This CDR3 region has 18 residues. The CDR3 reads CASSQEGTGRGKIDTQYF. DNA for the CDR3: TGTGCCAGCAGCCAAGAAGGCACGGGGCGGGGCAAGATAGATACGCAGTATTTT.

As concerns this clonotype: A read error may account for a junction end that differs from germline. The gene calls are TRBV2 and TRBJ1-5, with D possibly matching TRBD1 (6 bases). Looked up from germline, CDR1 is SNHLY and CDR2 is FYNNEI. The CDR3 loop spans 15 amino acids. Written as DNA, the CDR3 is TGTGCCAGCAGAGTCCGGGACGGGGGCAATCGGCCCCAGCATTTT. Its protein is CASRVRDGGNRPQHF.

This chain connects TRBV27 to TRBJ2-5; D gene ambiguous. The J call may be in error: the DNA end matches TRBJ2-1 better. Germline CDR1 is MNHEY and CDR2 is SMNVEV (reference sequence). The CDR3 extends over 14 amino acids. CDR3 residues: CASSFDLYTHEQFF. The CDR3 DNA reads as TGTGCCAGCAGTTTCGACCTCTACACCCATGAGCAGTTCTTC.

The V call is TRBV5-5, the J call TRBJ2-7; 8 bases map to TRBD1. From germline, CDR1 is SGHKS and CDR2 YYEKEE (reference sequence). The CDR3 has 15 amino acids. Trimming at V came to 0 bases and at J to 3 bases, leaving 5 bases not matched to a gene. The CDR3 here is CASSLDDRGGYEQYF. The CDR3 DNA follows: TGTGCCAGCAGCTTGGACGACAGGGGTGGCTACGAGCAGTACTTC.

This clonotype has only a few counts. The rearrangement joins TRBV19 to TRBJ1-5; tentative D call: TRBD1 (5 bases). The ends were cut back, 7 bases at V and 0 bases at J, with 10 bases in the middle. The CDR3 runs to 14 residues. The V gene's germline CDR1 is LNHDA and CDR2 SQIVND (reference sequence). The CDR3 loop is CASKEGHSNQPQHF. Here the CDR3 DNA reads TGTGCCAGTAAGGAGGGGCATAGCAATCAGCCCCAGCATTTT.

The chain uses TRBV12-3 or TRBV12-4 and TRBJ2-5; D remains unclear. The V end was cut by 3 bases, the J end by 5 bases, with 10 bases between. The CDR3 length is 13 residues. CDR3: CASSFAPRETQYF. The DNA of the CDR3 is TGTGCCAGCAGTTTCGCTCCTAGGGAGACCCAGTACTTC.

This clonotype has more than one count but fewer than ten. The V gene is TRBV12-3 or TRBV12-4, the J gene TRBJ1-2; D is unresolved. The CDR3 covers 12 residues. Trimming took off 2 bases at V and 8 bases at J, with 9 bases between the two ends. In DNA form, the CDR3 reads TGTGCCAGCAGTTTAATGGGAGCCGGCTACACCTTC. Translating it yields CASSLMGAGYTF.

This clonotype was recorded a few times. The chain carries TRBV20-1 and TRBJ2-3, with 11 positions matching TRBD2. The CDR3 extends over 15 amino acids. In germline, CDR1 is DFQATT, CDR2 SNEGSKA (reference sequence). The ends lost 4 bases at V and 3 bases at J; junction bases unmatched: 6. CDR3 residues: CSATTSGSGTDTQYF. CDR3 coding DNA: TGCAGTGCTACTACTAGCGGGAGTGGGACAGATACGCAGTATTTT.

This clonotype was seen a few times. This rearrangement joins TRBV20-1 to TRBJ2-3; weak D call: TRBD2 (5 bases). Trimming shortened V by 3 bases and J by 2 bases, and 12 bases separated the two germline ends. The CDR3 consists of 14 residues. The germline V gene encodes CDR1 DFQATT and CDR2 SNEGSKA (reference sequence). CDR3 sequence: CSARDSFYTDTQYF. The CDR3 coding sequence is TGCAGTGCTAGGGACTCCTTCTACACAGATACGCAGTATTTT.

This clonotype was seen only a few times. The chain is built from TRBV20-1 and TRBJ2-7; 7 nucleotides align to TRBD2. The CDR3 is 12 residues long. Germline CDR1 DFQATT, CDR2 SNEGSKA (reference sequence). For the CDR3, the DNA is TGCTCTAGCGGATCAAACTCCTACGAGCAGTACTTC. Its translation: CSSGSNSYEQYF.

This clonotype was seen a few times. V and J are TRBV6-5 and TRBJ1-4, with 7 positions matching TRBD1. Germline CDR1 is MNHEY and CDR2 is SVGAGI. V trimming: 2 bases; J trimming: 6 bases; junction bases outside the gene matches: 12. The CDR3 loop spans 17 amino acids. Written as DNA, the CDR3 is TGTGCCAGCAGTTACCCTGCCCAGGGGGAACTGGATGAAAAACTGTTTTTT. Amino acid sequence: CASSYPAQGELDEKLFF.

The rearrangement uses TRBV7-2 and TRBJ2-1, with 9 nucleotides matching TRBD2. The J call is doubtful: the DNA matches TRBJ2-7 better. The V gene's germline CDR1 is SGHTA and CDR2 FQGNSA. The CDR3 consists of 16 residues. The chain's CDR3 is CASSFRVSGGRYEQYF. For the CDR3, the DNA is TGTGCCAGCAGCTTTAGGGTTAGCGGGGGTAGGTACGAGCAGTACTTC.

This chain uses TRBV25-1 with TRBJ2-7, with 8 bases fitting TRBD1. Germline V gene lookup returns CDR1 MGHDK and CDR2 SYGVNS. The length of the CDR3 is 15 residues. The J segment lost 2 bases and the V segment lost 3 bases, leaving 6 bases of the junction unmatched. CDR3 in DNA: TGTGCCAGCAGTGACCCCAGACAGGGGACCTACGAGCAGTACTTC. The encoded protein is CASSDPRQGTYEQYF.

This chain links TRBV9 with TRBJ2-2; TRBD1 is a possible D gene (5 bases). Germline V gene lookup returns CDR1 SGDLS and CDR2 YYNGEE. The CDR3 contains 14 residues. The V end was cut by 0 bases, the J end by 4 bases, with 7 bases between. The CDR3 DNA reads TGTGCCAGCAGCGTAGATGGGGCCACCGGGGAGCTGTTTTTT. Translated, it gives CASSVDGATGELFF.

This chain links TRBV19 with TRBJ1-4; D may be TRBD1 (6 bases). V dropped 7 bases and J dropped 2 bases, with 17 bases sitting between them. Per germline, CDR1 LNHDA and CDR2 SQIVND (reference sequence). The CDR3 length is 16 residues. The CDR3 DNA reads TGTGCCAGTACGTTAGGGCAGGGGCGGACTAATGAAAAACTGTTTTTT. Translation: CASTLGQGRTNEKLFF.

This clonotype turned up a few times. The chain combines TRBV7-9 with TRBJ2-2; D gene uncertain. The CDR3 extends over 14 amino acids. The V and J ends lost 1 base and 5 bases respectively, with 8 bases between them. Looked up from germline, CDR1 is SEHNR and CDR2 is FQNEAQ (reference sequence). The chain's CDR3 is CASSLEVSTGELFF. The CDR3 region has the DNA TGTGCCAGCAGCTTAGAGGTTTCAACCGGGGAGCTGTTTTTT.

The gene calls are TRBV7-2 and TRBJ1-5; D is uncertain. Germline V CDR1 and CDR2: SGHTA, FQGNSA. The V end lost 1 base, the J end lost 7 bases, and 8 bases lay between the germline ends. This CDR3 comprises 13 residues. CDR3 loop: CASSLVHGQPQHF. The CDR3 DNA sequence: TGTGCCAGCAGCTTAGTGCATGGGCAGCCCCAGCATTTT.

A few counts support this clonotype. V usage is TRBV4-3 and J usage is TRBJ2-1; the D is unclear. V lost 0 bases to trimming and J lost 0 bases, with 12 bases between them. The CDR3 is 17 amino acids. Germline V CDR1 and CDR2: LGHNA, YSLEER. Written as DNA, the CDR3 is TGCGCCAGCAGCCAAGATCGCACTTTCAGCTCCTACAATGAGCAGTTCTTC. Translation gives CASSQDRTFSSYNEQFF.